The 13 T cell receptor beta chains reported below all come from one sample, sequenced in a study of cytomegalovirus exposure and HLA in healthy donors. The data were produced by immunoSEQ multiplex PCR, yet TCRdb's version contains in-frame clones alone and is incomplete. This sample has some 250,000 clones, with around 91% found just once. Input material: PBMCs. These receptors were obtained from a young woman in good health and CMV-seronegative.

This chain uses TRBV11-3 with TRBJ2-1; TRBD1 matches at 11 bases. The CDR3 has 15 amino acids. In germline, CDR1 is SGHNT, CDR2 YENEEA. The ends lost 5 bases at V and 7 bases at J; junction bases unmatched: 7. The CDR3 loop is CASSARDRGLNEQFF. The CDR3, as DNA: TGTGCCAGCAGCGCCCGGGACAGGGGGTTAAATGAGCAGTTCTTC.

The V and J genes are TRBV30 and TRBJ2-2; 12 nucleotides align to TRBD1. CDR3 length: 13 residues. V lost 7 bases and J lost 7; bases outside the gene matches: 4. CDR1 and CDR2 from the germline V gene are GTSNPN and SVGIG (reference sequence). CDR3 protein: CASGQGAVGELFF. The CDR3 coding sequence is TGTGCCTCGGGACAGGGGGCCGTCGGGGAGCTGTTTTTT.

V gene TRBV4-1 combines with J gene TRBJ1-2; no firm D call. CDR3 length: 17 residues. Trimming took off 2 bases at V and 1 base at J, with 17 bases between the two ends. The germline CDR1 and CDR2 sequences are MGHRA and YSYEKL. CDR3 sequence: CASSQINLGVLNYGYTF. The CDR3 DNA reads TGCGCCAGCAGCCAAATTAACCTTGGAGTTCTTAACTATGGCTACACCTTC.

This clone was seen only once. The junction and the germline gene differ at one end; a read error may be behind it. The chain recombines TRBV15 with TRBJ2-1; D is possibly TRBD1 (6 bases). From germline, CDR1 is LNHNV and CDR2 YYDKDF (reference sequence). CDR3 size: 16 residues. CDR3 in DNA: TGTGCCACCAGCAGAGACGGGACACTATCGTACAGTGAGCAGTTCTTC. It encodes CATSRDGTLSYSEQFF.

CDR3 sequence reads: CASSEEGGRGSPLHF. For the CDR3, the DNA is TGTGCCAGCAGTGAAGAGGGGGGGCGCGGGTCACCCCTCCACTTT. The chain has TRBV2 and TRBJ1-6, with D possibly TRBD1 on 6 matching bases. Germline V lookup: CDR1 SNHLY, CDR2 FYNNEI. This CDR3 has 15 residues. V shed 1 base and J shed 10 bases, with 14 bases lying between them.

The chain carries TRBV2 and TRBJ1-5, with 9 bases matching TRBD1. V trimming: 3 bases; J trimming: 5 bases; junction bases outside the gene matches: 5. CDR3 length: 15 amino acids. CDR1 SNHLY and CDR2 FYNNEI come from the germline V gene. The CDR3 loop reads CASSDNRGLDQPQHF. The CDR3 nucleotides are TGTGCCAGCAGTGACAACAGGGGGCTAGATCAGCCCCAGCATTTT.

V and J are TRBV4-2 and TRBJ2-1, with 12 bases lining up with TRBD2. The CDR3 runs 19 residues. Trimming at V came to 7 bases and at J to 7 bases, leaving 20 bases not matched to a gene. Per the germline V gene, CDR1 is LGHNA and CDR2 is YNFKEQ. The CDR3 sequence: CASTTNKLAGGHGDNEQFF. CDR3 nucleotide sequence: TGTGCCAGCACCACCAATAAACTAGCGGGGGGCCACGGGGATAATGAGCAGTTCTTC.

The genes are TRBV2 and TRBJ2-1; the match to TRBD1 covers 11 bases. The CDR3 extends over 13 amino acids. With 11 bases clipped from V and 7 bases from J, the junction kept 7 bases outside the gene matches. Germline values: CDR1 SNHLY, CDR2 FYNNEI. The CDR3 nucleotides read TGTGCCGCACCAGGACAGGGGGCTAATGAGCAGTTCTTC. Its translation is CAAPGQGANEQFF. The full variable domain, completed using reference TRBV2 and TRBJ2-1, is EPEVTQTPSHQVTQMGQEVILRCVPISNHLYFYWYRQILGQKVEFLVSFYNNEISEKSEIFDDQFSVERPDGSNFTLKIRSTKLEDSAMYFCAAPGQGANEQFFGPGTRLTVL.

This clone was observed once. CDR3 in DNA: TGCGCCAGCAGCCCCAGGACTAGCGGGGGGGCTTTCGCCGGGGAGCTGTTTTTT. This encodes CASSPRTSGGAFAGELFF. This chain uses TRBV4-1 with TRBJ2-2; TRBD2 aligns across 15 bases. CDR1 and CDR2 (germline): MGHRA, YSYEKL. This CDR3 is 18 amino acids long. V dropped 4 bases and J dropped 6; count of bases not matched to a gene: 9.

The rearrangement links TRBV11-1 to TRBJ2-1; TRBD1 matches 9 bases. This CDR3 spans 16 amino acids. The trim removed 5 bases at V and 8 bases at J, leaving 13 bases unmatched. Germline CDR1 is SGHAT and CDR2 is FQDESV (reference sequence). This chain's CDR3 is CASSEGAGTGSYEQFF. The CDR3 nucleotides are TGTGCCAGCAGCGAAGGGGCTGGGACAGGGTCTTATGAGCAGTTCTTC.

The chain uses TRBV4-3 and TRBJ1-1; no clear D. This CDR3 contains 13 residues. Trimming removed 7 bases at V and 1 base at J, with 10 bases between. Germline V gene data show CDR1 as LGHNA and CDR2 as YSLEER. CDR3 residues: CASTRTANTEAFF. The CDR3 DNA is TGCGCCAGCACCCGAACAGCGAACACTGAAGCTTTCTTT.

The gene calls are TRBV7-2 and TRBJ2-1, with 9 bases aligning to TRBD2. The CDR3 is 17 amino acids. Trimming at V came to 2 bases and at J to 5 bases, leaving 10 bases not matched to a gene. CDR1 and CDR2 (germline): SGHTA, FQGNSA. The CDR3 nucleotides are TGTGCCAGCAGCTTAACCCCAACTAGCGGGCGAAACAATGAGCAGTTCTTC. Translated, it gives CASSLTPTSGRNNEQFF.

The genes are TRBV4-1 and TRBJ1-6; 8 bases are shared with TRBD1. Germline lookup yields CDR1 MGHRA and CDR2 YSYEKL. J was trimmed by 5 bases and V by 4 bases; bases with no gene match: 10. The CDR3 runs to 17 residues. Written as DNA, the CDR3 is TGCGCCAGCAGCCCATTCGTCGGGACAGGAAATAATTCACCCCTCCACTTT. Protein: CASSPFVGTGNNSPLHF.